These T cell receptor beta chains were read from a single sample in a study of blood T cell repertoires in COVID-19. Using immunoSEQ multiplex PCR, the repertoire was profiled, and TCRdb retains in-frame clones only, with some absent. The profile shows 300,000 to 350,000 clones, 80% to 90% of them singletons. What was sequenced was PBMCs or T cells enriched from blood (not recorded which). The receptor set was obtained from a woman aged 40 to 50 with acute COVID-19. CDR3s include the opening cysteine and the closing phenylalanine or tryptophan. D genes are given only for firm matches. Size tells how often a clone was seen (once, few, many) or the class of an expanded clone, and some rows leave it out.

d_call | clone_size | j_call | v_call | cdr3_aa | cdr3_nt
NA | NA | TRBJ1-3 | TRBV6-5 | CASSYSLTSSGNTIYF | TGTGCCAGCAGTTACTCTCTAACGAGCTCTGGAAACACCATATATTTT
NA | once | TRBJ2-5 | TRBV5-5 | CASSFSGRETQYF | TGTGCCAGCAGCTTCTCGGGTAGGGAGACCCAGTACTTC
TRBD1 | NA | TRBJ2-7 | TRBV28 | CASSITGTGSSREQYF | TGTGCCAGCAGTATTACCGGGACAGGGTCTTCCCGCGAGCAGTACTTC
NA | NA | TRBJ1-1 | TRBV19 | CASSIDIRGLNTEAFF | TGTGCCAGTAGTATAGATATTCGGGGGTTGAACACTGAAGCTTTCTTT
TRBD2 | NA | TRBJ2-7 | TRBV28 | CASRGGTSGSYYEQYF | TGTGCCAGCAGGGGGGGGACTAGCGGGTCATACTACGAGCAGTACTTC
NA | NA | TRBJ1-1 | TRBV28 | CASNGQLEAFF | TGTGCCAGCAACGGACAGCTTGAAGCTTTCTTT
NA | NA | TRBJ1-6 | TRBV19 | CASSPQQSPLHF | TGTGCCAGTAGTCCACAGCAGTCACCCCTCCACTTT
TRBD1 | once | TRBJ1-1 | TRBV19 | CASSKGQGPKYTEAFF | TGTGCCAGTAGTAAAGGACAGGGGCCGAAGTACACTGAAGCTTTCTTT
NA | NA | TRBJ1-1 | TRBV10-3 | CAISEYVVSGPAGAFF | TGTGCCATCAGTGAGTACGTGGTCAGCGGTCCGGCTGGGGCTTTCTTT
NA | once | TRBJ1-1 | TRBV2 | CASRQNTEAFF | TGTGCCAGCCGACAGAACACTGAAGCTTTCTTT
NA | NA | TRBJ2-3 | TRBV4-3 | CASSQGTHRGTDTQYF | TGCGCCAGCAGCCAAGGAACTCACAGGGGCACAGATACGCAGTATTTT
TRBD2 | NA | TRBJ2-3 | TRBV24-1 | CATSDAGSSGSWTDTQYF | TGTGCCACCAGTGATGCAGGCAGTAGCGGGAGTTGGACAGATACGCAGTATTTT
TRBD1 | NA | TRBJ1-2 | TRBV27 | CASRPGQGLSGYTF | TGTGCCAGCAGACCAGGACAGGGTCTAAGTGGCTACACCTTC
NA | NA | TRBJ1-5 | TRBV2 | CASTPGGNQPQHF | TGTGCCAGCACCCCCGGAGGAAATCAGCCCCAGCATTTT
NA | many | TRBJ2-7 | TRBV7-8 | CASARDSNIEQYF | TGTGCCAGCGCCCGGGACTCGAATATCGAGCAGTACTTC
NA | NA | TRBJ1-5 | TRBV2 | CASSEGLGNNQPQHF | TGTGCCAGCAGTGAAGGACTCGGAAATAATCAGCCCCAGCATTTT
NA | NA | TRBJ2-2 | TRBV15 | CATSGLLAFPGELFF | TGTGCCACCAGCGGACTTCTAGCGTTCCCCGGGGAGCTGTTTTTT
NA | NA | TRBJ2-3 | TRBV6-5 | CASIRREKGDTQYF | TGTGCCAGCATTCGCCGGGAGAAGGGAGATACGCAGTATTTT
TRBD1 | NA | TRBJ2-7 | TRBV5-1 | CASRQDRDEQYF | TGCGCCAGCAGACAGGACAGGGACGAGCAGTACTTC
NA | NA | TRBJ1-1 | TRBV28 | CASSLGGGHTEAFF | TGTGCCAGCAGTCTGGGGGGGGGACACACTGAAGCTTTCTTT
NA | NA | TRBJ1-2 | TRBV28 | CASSLVLVRAGYGYTF | TGTGCCAGCAGTTTAGTTTTGGTGAGGGCAGGCTATGGCTACACCTTC
NA | NA | TRBJ2-1 | TRBV9 | CASSVGQKHYNEQFF | TGTGCCAGCAGCGTGGGCCAGAAGCACTACAATGAGCAGTTCTTC
TRBD1 | NA | TRBJ2-7 | TRBV28 | CASARTGVPYEQYF | TGTGCCAGCGCCCGGACAGGGGTCCCCTACGAGCAGTACTTC
TRBD2 | NA | TRBJ2-1 | TRBV28 | CASVGGTSGIGEQFF | TGTGCCAGCGTCGGCGGGACTAGCGGGATTGGTGAGCAGTTCTTC
TRBD1 | NA | TRBJ2-7 | TRBV9 | CASSVDGTGYGEQYF | TGTGCCAGCAGCGTAGATGGGACAGGGTATGGCGAGCAGTACTTC
TRBD2 | NA | TRBJ2-3 | TRBV9 | CASTPGGGKADTQYF | TGTGCCAGCACCCCGGGAGGGGGGAAGGCAGATACGCAGTATTTT
NA | NA | TRBJ1-5 | TRBV6-1 | CASSERAGRLEPQHF | TGTGCCAGCAGTGAAAGGGCAGGGAGGTTGGAGCCCCAGCATTTT
NA | once | TRBJ1-4 | TRBV15 | CATSRVKEKLFF | TGTGCCACCAGCAGAGTTAAAGAAAAACTGTTTTTT
TRBD1 | NA | TRBJ1-2 | TRBV3-1/TRBV3-2 | CASSQEPNRGYGYTF | TGTGCCAGCAGCCAAGAACCTAACAGGGGCTATGGCTACACCTTC
NA | NA | TRBJ2-3 | TRBV5-4 | CASSSKQDTDTQYF | TGTGCCAGCAGCTCGAAGCAGGACACAGATACGCAGTATTTT
NA | NA | TRBJ2-7 | TRBV9 | CASSSQGRMGYEQYF | TGTGCCAGCAGCTCCCAGGGGCGGATGGGCTACGAGCAGTACTTC
NA | NA | TRBJ2-7 | TRBV7-2 | CASSLDQGRTYEQYF | TGTGCCAGCAGCTTAGATCAGGGGCGTACCTACGAGCAGTACTTC
NA | NA | TRBJ1-6 | TRBV6-1 | CASSENGYNSPLHF | TGTGCCAGCAGTGAAAACGGCTATAATTCACCCCTCCACTTT
NA | NA | TRBJ1-4 | TRBV7-9 | CASSFLGGLEKLFF | TGTGCCAGCAGCTTCCTCGGCGGGCTTGAAAAACTGTTTTTT
NA | NA | TRBJ2-5 | TRBV29-1 | CSVDRPAAKTQYF | TGCAGCGTTGATCGGCCGGCGGCGAAGACCCAGTACTTC
NA | NA | TRBJ2-7 | TRBV28 | CASSLIESGHAYEQYF | TGTGCCAGCAGTTTGATTGAGAGCGGGCACGCCTACGAGCAGTACTTC
TRBD2 | NA | TRBJ2-2 | TRBV10-3 | CAIRGLAGRELFF | TGTGCCATCAGGGGACTAGCTGGTCGGGAGCTGTTTTTT
NA | NA | TRBJ2-5 | TRBV5-1 | CASSLGGQQETQYF | TGCGCCAGCAGCTTAGGGGGTCAGCAAGAGACCCAGTACTTC
NA | once | TRBJ1-6 | TRBV5-4 | CASSLDSSTGGSPLHF | TGTGCCAGCAGCTTGGATTCGTCGACCGGGGGATCACCCCTCCACTTT
TRBD1 | NA | TRBJ1-2 | TRBV13 | CASTKTLDRVNYGYTF | TGTGCCAGCACCAAAACCTTAGACAGGGTGAACTATGGCTACACCTTC
NA | NA | TRBJ2-7 | TRBV25-1 | CASSDWDSSSYEQYF | TGTGCCAGCAGTGACTGGGACTCTAGCTCCTACGAGCAGTACTTC
NA | NA | TRBJ1-1 | TRBV4-2 | CASSQGLRDGGSTEAFF | TGTGCCAGCAGCCAAGGATTGAGGGATGGAGGGAGCACTGAAGCTTTCTTT
TRBD2 | NA | TRBJ2-1 | TRBV5-1 | CASSYGLAGSPSYNEQFF | TGCGCCAGCAGCTATGGACTAGCGGGATCCCCCTCCTACAATGAGCAGTTCTTC
NA | NA | TRBJ2-2 | TRBV28 | CASRGQVANTGELFF | TGTGCCAGCAGAGGTCAGGTAGCGAACACCGGGGAGCTGTTTTTT
NA | NA | TRBJ1-3 | TRBV6-5 | CASSQASGNTIYF | TGTGCCAGCAGTCAGGCCTCTGGAAACACCATATATTTT